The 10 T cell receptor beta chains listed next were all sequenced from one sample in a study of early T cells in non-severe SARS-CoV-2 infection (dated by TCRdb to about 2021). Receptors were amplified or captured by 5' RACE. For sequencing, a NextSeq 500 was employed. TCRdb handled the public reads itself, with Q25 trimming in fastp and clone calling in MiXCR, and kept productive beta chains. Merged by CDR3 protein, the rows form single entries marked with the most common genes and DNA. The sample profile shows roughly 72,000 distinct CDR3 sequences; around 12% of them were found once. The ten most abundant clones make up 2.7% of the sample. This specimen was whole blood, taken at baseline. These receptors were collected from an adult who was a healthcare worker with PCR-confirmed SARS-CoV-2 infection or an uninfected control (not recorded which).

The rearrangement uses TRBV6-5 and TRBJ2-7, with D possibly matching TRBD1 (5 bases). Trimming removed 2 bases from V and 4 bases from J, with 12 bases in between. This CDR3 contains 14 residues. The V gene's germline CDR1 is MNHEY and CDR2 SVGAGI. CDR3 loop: CASSYVGRPYEQYF. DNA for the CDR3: TGTGCCAGCAGTTACGTGGGGCGTCCTTACGAGCAGTACTTC.

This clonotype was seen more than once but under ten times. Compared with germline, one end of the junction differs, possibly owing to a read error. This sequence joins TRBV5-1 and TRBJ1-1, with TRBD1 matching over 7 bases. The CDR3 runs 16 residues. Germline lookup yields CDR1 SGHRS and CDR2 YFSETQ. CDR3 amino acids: CAGSLEGGYMNTEAFF. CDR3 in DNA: TGCGCCGGCAGCTTGGAAGGGGGCTACATGAACACTGAAGCTTTCTTT.

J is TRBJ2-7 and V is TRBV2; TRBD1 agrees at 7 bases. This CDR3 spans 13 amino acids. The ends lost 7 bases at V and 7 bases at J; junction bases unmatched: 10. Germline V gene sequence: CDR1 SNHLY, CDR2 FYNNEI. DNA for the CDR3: TGTGCCAGCATTCGACAGGGATCGGGGGAGCAGTACTTC. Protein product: CASIRQGSGEQYF.

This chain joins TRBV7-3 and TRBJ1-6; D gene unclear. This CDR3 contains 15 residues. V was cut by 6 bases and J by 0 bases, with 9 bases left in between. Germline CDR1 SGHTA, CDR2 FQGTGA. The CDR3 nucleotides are TGTGCCAGCAGTCAAGATTCCTCCTATAATTCACCCCTCCACTTT. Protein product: CASSQDSSYNSPLHF.

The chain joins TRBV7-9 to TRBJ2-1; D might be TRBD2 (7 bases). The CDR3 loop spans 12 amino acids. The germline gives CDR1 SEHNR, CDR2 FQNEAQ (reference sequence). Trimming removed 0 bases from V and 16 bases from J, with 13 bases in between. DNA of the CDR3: TGTGCCAGCAGCTTAGCGTGGGGGGGCCCTTTCTTC. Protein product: CASSLAWGGPFF.

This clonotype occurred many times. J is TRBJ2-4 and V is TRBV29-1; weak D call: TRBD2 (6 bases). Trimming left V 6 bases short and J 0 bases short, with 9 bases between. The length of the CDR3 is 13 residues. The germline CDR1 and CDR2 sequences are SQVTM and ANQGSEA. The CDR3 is CSVGGGAKNIQYF. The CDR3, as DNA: TGCAGCGTGGGGGGTGGAGCCAAAAACATTCAGTACTTC.

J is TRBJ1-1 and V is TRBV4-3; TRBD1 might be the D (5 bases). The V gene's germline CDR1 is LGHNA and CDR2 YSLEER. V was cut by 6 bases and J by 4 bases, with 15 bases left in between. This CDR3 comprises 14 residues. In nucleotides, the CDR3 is TGCGCCAGCAGACGGGGACCCTCGAGCACTGAAGCTTTCTTT. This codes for CASRRGPSSTEAFF.

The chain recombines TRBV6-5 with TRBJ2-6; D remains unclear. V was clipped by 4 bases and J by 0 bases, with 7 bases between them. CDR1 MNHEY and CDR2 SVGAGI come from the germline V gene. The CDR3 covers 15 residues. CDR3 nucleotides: TGTGCCAGCAGTTCCGGATACTCTGGGGCCAACGTCCTGACTTTC. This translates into CASSSGYSGANVLTF.

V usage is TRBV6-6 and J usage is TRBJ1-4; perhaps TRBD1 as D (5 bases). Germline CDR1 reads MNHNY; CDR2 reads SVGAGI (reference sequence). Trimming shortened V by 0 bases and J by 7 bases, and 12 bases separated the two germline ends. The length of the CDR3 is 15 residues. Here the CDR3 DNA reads TGTGCCAGCAGTTACTCTGAGGGGCAGGGTGAAAAACTGTTTTTT. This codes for CASSYSEGQGEKLFF.

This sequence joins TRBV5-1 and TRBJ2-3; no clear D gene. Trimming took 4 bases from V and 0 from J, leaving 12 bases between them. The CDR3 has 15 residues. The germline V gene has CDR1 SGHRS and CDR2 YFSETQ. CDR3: CASSQNSLSTDTQYF. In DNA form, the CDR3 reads TGCGCCAGCAGCCAGAACAGTCTGAGCACAGATACGCAGTATTTT. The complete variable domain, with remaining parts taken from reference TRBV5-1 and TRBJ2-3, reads KAGVTQTPRYLIKTRGQQVTLSCSPISGHRSVSWYQQTPGQGLQFLFEYFSETQRNKGNFPGRFSGRQFSNSRSEMNVSTLELGDSALYLCASSQNSLSTDTQYFGPGTRLTVL.